Listed below are T cell receptor beta chains from one sample, sequenced in a study of CD8+ T cells in alopecia areata. Measured with immunoSEQ multiplex PCR; TCRdb has only the in-frame clones, and not every one. The data hold 150,000 to 200,000 clones, with roughly 60% observed a single time. The sample in question was CD4+ T cells sorted from blood, obtained at week 24, from a patient treated with tofacitinib. These receptors originate from a human donor with alopecia areata. The CDR3 runs from the conserved cysteine through the conserved F or W. The order of the fields is J gene, V gene, CDR3 protein.

>TRBJ2-3|TRBV4-3
CASSLLEGGGDTQYF
>TRBJ1-2|TRBV5-1
CASSLGTGPNYGYTF
>TRBJ1-1|TRBV4-3
CASSQGMIMNTEAFF
>TRBJ1-2|TRBV29-1
CSVEQGGYGYTF
>TRBJ1-1|TRBV5-6
CASSLANPNTEAFF
>TRBJ1-1|TRBV30
CAYDRGGTEAFF
>TRBJ2-2|TRBV18
CASSPPVTGELFF
>TRBJ2-5|TRBV5-1
CASSLGGGETQYF
>TRBJ2-2|TRBV29-1
CSVEARTGDRANTGELFF
>TRBJ1-2|TRBV19
CASTPTRNQGKKDYGYTF
>TRBJ1-2|TRBV10-3
CAISDPPGGSGYLYGYTF
>TRBJ2-1|TRBV7-3
CASSPGLAAFNEQFF
>TRBJ1-1|TRBV30
CASGGFAEAFF
>TRBJ2-1|TRBV10-3
CAISQTSGGNNEQFF
>TRBJ1-2|TRBV30
CAWGRINYGYTF
>TRBJ2-3|TRBV5-1
CASSLVGDTQYF
>TRBJ2-7|TRBV27
CASSRQQGTLQYEQYF
>TRBJ1-2|TRBV5-1
CASSLVGQGRGYTF
>TRBJ2-3|TRBV4-1
CASSQSAGGALTDTQYF
>TRBJ1-4|TRBV4-3
CASSQASRGINEKLFF
>TRBJ1-2|TRBV27
CASSRQSGQTSGNYGYTF
>TRBJ1-5|TRBV7-2
CASSRDTNQPQHF
>TRBJ2-2|TRBV9
CASSAVTGAGGELFF
>TRBJ2-3|TRBV2
CASSPNPGLAGGRTQYF
>TRBJ1-1|TRBV29-1
CSAFTSDRRALWNTEAFF
>TRBJ2-5|TRBV9
CASSLRPGGETQYF
>TRBJ2-7|TRBV7-2
CASSLGTGDEQYF
>TRBJ2-5|TRBV5-4
CASSLAASGGQETQYF
>TRBJ2-2|TRBV14
CASSPRAGWTGELFF